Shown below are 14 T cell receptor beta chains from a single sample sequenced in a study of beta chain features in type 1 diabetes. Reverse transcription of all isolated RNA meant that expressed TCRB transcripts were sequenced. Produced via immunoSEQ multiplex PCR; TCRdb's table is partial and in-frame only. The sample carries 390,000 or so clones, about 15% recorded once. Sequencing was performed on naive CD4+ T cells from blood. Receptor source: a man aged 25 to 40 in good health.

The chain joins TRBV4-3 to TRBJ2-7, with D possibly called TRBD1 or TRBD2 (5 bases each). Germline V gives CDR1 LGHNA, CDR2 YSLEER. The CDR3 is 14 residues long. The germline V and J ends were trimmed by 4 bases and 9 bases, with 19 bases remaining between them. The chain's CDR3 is CASSRDPEYGVQYF. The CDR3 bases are TGCGCCAGCAGCCGGGACCCTGAGTACGGGGTGCAGTACTTC.

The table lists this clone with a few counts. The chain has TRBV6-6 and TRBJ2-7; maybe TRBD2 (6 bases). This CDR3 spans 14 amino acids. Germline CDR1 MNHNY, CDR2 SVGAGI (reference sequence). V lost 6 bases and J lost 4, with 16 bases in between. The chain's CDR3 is CASRAGSELYEQYV. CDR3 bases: TGTGCCAGCAGGGCCGGGAGCGAATTGTACGAGCAGTACGTC.

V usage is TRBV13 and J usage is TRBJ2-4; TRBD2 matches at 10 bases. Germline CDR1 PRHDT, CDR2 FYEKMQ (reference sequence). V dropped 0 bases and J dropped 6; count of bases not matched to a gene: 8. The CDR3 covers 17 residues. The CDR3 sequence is CASSLGLAGAWGNIQYF. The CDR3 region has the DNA TGTGCCAGCAGCTTAGGGCTAGCGGGGGCCTGGGGAAACATTCAGTACTTC.

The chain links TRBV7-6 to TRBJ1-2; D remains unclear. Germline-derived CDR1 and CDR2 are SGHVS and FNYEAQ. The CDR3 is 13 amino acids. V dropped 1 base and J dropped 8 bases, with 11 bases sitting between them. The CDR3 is CASSLEEGFGYTF. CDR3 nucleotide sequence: TGTGCCAGCAGCTTAGAAGAGGGCTTCGGCTACACCTTC.

Here the CDR3 DNA reads TGTGCCAGCAGTACCTCCATACTGAGCACAGATACGCAGTATTTT. Translation: CASSTSILSTDTQYF. This chain connects TRBV6-1 to TRBJ2-3; D not certain. The CDR3 is 15 amino acids. Germline CDR1 MNHNS, CDR2 SASEGT. Between the trimmed V and J ends, which lost 5 bases and 0 bases, there was a span of 12 bases.

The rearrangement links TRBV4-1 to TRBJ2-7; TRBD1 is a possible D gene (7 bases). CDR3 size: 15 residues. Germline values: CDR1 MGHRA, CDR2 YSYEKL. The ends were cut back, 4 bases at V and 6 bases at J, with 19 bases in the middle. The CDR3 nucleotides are TGCGCCAGCAGCCCATCCTTGGCGCAGGGGGGCGAGCAGTACGTC. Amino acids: CASSPSLAQGGEQYV.

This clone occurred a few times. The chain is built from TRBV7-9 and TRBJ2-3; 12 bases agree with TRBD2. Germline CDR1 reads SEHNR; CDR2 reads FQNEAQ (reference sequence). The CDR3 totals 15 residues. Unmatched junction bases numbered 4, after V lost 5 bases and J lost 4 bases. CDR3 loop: CASSRLAGASDTQYF. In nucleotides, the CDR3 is TGTGCCAGCAGCCGACTAGCGGGAGCATCAGATACGCAGTATTTT.

CDR3 residues: CASRDLAGAYNEQFF. The CDR3, as DNA: TGTGCCAGCAGGGACCTAGCGGGAGCGTACAATGAGCAGTTCTTC. The chain has TRBV2 and TRBJ2-1; 10 bases match TRBD2. The V gene end was trimmed by 6 bases and the J gene end by 4 bases; junction bases not matched to a gene: 6. The CDR3 spans 15 residues. Germline V gene lookup returns CDR1 SNHLY and CDR2 FYNNEI.

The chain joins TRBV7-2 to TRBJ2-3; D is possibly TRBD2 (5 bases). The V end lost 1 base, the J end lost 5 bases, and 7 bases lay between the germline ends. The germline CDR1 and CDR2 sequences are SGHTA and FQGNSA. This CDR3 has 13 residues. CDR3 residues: CASSLVREDTQYF. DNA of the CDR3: TGTGCCAGCAGCTTAGTGAGGGAAGATACGCAGTATTTT.

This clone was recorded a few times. The CDR3 DNA sequence: TGTGCCAGTAGTGTTCAGGATCCAGATACGCAGTATTTT. Its protein product is CASSVQDPDTQYF. V usage is TRBV19 and J usage is TRBJ2-3, with D unclear. V was shortened by 5 bases and J by 4 bases, with 10 bases between the two germline ends. CDR1 LNHDA and CDR2 SQIVND come from the germline V gene (reference sequence). The CDR3 is 13 residues long.

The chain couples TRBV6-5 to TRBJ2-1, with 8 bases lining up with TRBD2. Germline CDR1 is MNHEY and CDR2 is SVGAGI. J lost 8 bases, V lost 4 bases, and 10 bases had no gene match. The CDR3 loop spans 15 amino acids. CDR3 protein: CASSSGTRENHEQFF. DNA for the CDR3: TGTGCCAGCAGTTCCGGGACTAGAGAAAACCATGAGCAGTTCTTC.

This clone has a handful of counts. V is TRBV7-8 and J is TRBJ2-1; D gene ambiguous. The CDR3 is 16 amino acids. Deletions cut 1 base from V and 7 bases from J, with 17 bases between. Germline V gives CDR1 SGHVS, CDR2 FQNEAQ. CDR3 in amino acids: CASSLGRLLGHNEQFF. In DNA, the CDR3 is TGTGCCAGCAGCTTAGGACGTTTGCTGGGCCATAATGAGCAGTTCTTC.

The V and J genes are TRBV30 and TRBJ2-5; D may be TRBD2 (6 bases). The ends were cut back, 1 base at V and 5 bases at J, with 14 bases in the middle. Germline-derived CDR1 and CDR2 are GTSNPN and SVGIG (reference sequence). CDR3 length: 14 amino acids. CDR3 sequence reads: CAWSGRRERETQYF. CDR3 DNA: TGTGCCTGGAGTGGTCGGCGGGAACGGGAGACCCAGTACTTC. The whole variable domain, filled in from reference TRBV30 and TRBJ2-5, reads SQTIHQWPATLVQPVGSPLSLECTVEGTSNPNLYWYRQAAGRGLQLLFYSVGIGQISSEVPQNLSASRPQDRQFILSSKKLLLSDSGFYLCAWSGRRERETQYFGPGTRLLVL.

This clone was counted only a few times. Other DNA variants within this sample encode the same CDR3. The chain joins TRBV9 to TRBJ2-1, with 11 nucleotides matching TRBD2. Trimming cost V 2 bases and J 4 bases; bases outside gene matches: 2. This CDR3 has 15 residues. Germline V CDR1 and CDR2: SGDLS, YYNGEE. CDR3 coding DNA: TGTGCCAGCAGCGTTGGGACTAGCGGATACAATGAGCAGTTCTTC. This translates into CASSVGTSGYNEQFF.